The 7 T cell receptor beta chains given below trace back to one sample, sequenced in a study of blood T cell repertoires in COVID-19. Assay: immunoSEQ multiplex PCR; the TCRdb copy retains only in-frame clones and omits some. The sample yields hundreds of thousands of clones, 70% to 90% seen once. Sequencing input: peripheral blood. The origin of the receptors is a woman between 18 and 29 years old with acute or convalescent COVID-19.

The chain recombines TRBV7-3 with TRBJ2-7; no definite D call. This CDR3 is 13 amino acids long. Per the germline V gene, CDR1 is SGHTA and CDR2 is FQGTGA. V was pared by 2 bases and J by 5 bases, with 10 bases between. The CDR3: CASSLASLDEQYF. CDR3 in DNA: TGTGCCAGCAGCTTAGCTTCGCTAGACGAGCAGTACTTC.

Only a few counts were recorded for this clone. This chain links TRBV19 with TRBJ1-2; TRBD1 matches at 7 bases. Trimming took 5 bases from V and 5 from J; bases not matched to a gene: 11. The germline gives CDR1 LNHDA, CDR2 SQIVND (reference sequence). This CDR3 region has 15 residues. CDR3 region: CASSSRQGRGYGYTF. CDR3 nucleotides: TGTGCCAGTAGTTCCAGACAGGGAAGAGGGTATGGCTACACCTTC.

V and J are TRBV6-6 and TRBJ2-7; 8 nucleotides line up with TRBD1. The CDR3 totals 12 residues. The germline gives CDR1 MNHNY, CDR2 SVGAGI (reference sequence). V dropped 8 bases and J dropped 2; count of bases not matched to a gene: 2. This chain's CDR3 is CASRTGTYEQYF. CDR3 coding DNA: TGTGCCAGCCGGACAGGGACCTACGAGCAGTACTTC.

The rearrangement joins TRBV7-2 to TRBJ2-7; the match to TRBD1 covers 7 bases. The trim removed 2 bases at V and 0 bases at J, leaving 7 bases unmatched. The length of the CDR3 is 16 residues. The germline V gene encodes CDR1 SGHTA and CDR2 FQGNSA. CDR3 sequence (DNA): TGTGCCAGCAGCTTAAGCCCCGGACAGGCCTCCTACGAGCAGTACTTC. This sequence encodes CASSLSPGQASYEQYF.

The rearrangement links TRBV5-1 to TRBJ1-4; TRBD1 is a possible D gene (5 bases). There are 19 residues in the CDR3. The germline V gene encodes CDR1 SGHRS and CDR2 YFSETQ. Trimming took 0 bases from V and 3 from J, leaving 21 bases between them. CDR3 coding DNA: TGCGCCAGCAGCTTGGGTAGGGGAAGGGGTGTCGAGTCTAATGAAAAACTGTTTTTT. It codes for CASSLGRGRGVESNEKLFF.

This chain links TRBV5-1 with TRBJ1-1; 8 nucleotides agree with TRBD1. This CDR3 has 14 residues. V shed 4 bases and J 3 bases; nucleotides not matched to a gene: 5. Germline lookup yields CDR1 SGHRS and CDR2 YFSETQ. CDR3 in amino acids: CASSPRTGYTEAFF. In DNA, the CDR3 is TGCGCCAGCAGCCCCCGGACAGGGTACACTGAAGCTTTCTTT.

This chain uses TRBV4-2 with TRBJ2-3; 7 bases are a match to TRBD1. The V segment lost 2 bases and the J segment 4 bases; nucleotides outside the gene matches: 3. This CDR3 comprises 14 residues. CDR1 is LGHNA, CDR2 YNFKEQ, per germline. In nucleotides, the CDR3 is TGTGCCAGCAGCCAAAAGGGGGCCCCAGATACGCAGTATTTT. Amino acids: CASSQKGAPDTQYF.